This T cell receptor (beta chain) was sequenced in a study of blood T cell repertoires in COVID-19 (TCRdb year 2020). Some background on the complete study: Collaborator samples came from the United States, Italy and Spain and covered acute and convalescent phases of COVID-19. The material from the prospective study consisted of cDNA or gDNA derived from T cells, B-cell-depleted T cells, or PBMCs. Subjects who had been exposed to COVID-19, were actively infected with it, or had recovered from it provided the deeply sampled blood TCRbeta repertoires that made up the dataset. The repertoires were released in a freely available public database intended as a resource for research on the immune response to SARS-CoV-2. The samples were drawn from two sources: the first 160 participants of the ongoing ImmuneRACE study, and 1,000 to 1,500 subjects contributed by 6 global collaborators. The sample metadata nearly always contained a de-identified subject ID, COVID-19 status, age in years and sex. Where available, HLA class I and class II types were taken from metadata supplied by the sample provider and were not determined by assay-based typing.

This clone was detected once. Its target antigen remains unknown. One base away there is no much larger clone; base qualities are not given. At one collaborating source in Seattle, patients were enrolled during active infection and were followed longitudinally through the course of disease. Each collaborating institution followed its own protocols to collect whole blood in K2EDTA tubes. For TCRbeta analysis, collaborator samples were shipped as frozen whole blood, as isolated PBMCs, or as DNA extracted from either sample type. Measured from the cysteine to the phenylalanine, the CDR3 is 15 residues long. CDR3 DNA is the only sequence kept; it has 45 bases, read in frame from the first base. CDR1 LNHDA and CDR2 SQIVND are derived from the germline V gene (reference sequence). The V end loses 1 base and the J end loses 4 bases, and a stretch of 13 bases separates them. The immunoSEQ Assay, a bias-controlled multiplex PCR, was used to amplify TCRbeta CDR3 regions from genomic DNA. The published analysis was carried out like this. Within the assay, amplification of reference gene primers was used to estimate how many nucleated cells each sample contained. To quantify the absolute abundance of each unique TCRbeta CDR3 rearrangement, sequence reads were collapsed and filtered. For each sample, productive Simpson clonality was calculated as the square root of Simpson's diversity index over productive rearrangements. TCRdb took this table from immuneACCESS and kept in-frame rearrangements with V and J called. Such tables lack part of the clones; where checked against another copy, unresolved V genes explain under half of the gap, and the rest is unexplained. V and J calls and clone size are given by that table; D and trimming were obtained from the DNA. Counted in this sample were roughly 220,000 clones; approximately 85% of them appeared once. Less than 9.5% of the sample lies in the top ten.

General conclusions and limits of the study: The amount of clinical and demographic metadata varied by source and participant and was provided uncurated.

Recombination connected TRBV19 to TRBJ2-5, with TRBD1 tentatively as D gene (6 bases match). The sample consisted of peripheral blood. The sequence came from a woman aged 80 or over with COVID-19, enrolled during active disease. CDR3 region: CASSIGGHVRETQYF. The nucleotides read TGTGCCAGTAGTATAGGGGGACACGTCAGAGAGACCCAGTACTTC.